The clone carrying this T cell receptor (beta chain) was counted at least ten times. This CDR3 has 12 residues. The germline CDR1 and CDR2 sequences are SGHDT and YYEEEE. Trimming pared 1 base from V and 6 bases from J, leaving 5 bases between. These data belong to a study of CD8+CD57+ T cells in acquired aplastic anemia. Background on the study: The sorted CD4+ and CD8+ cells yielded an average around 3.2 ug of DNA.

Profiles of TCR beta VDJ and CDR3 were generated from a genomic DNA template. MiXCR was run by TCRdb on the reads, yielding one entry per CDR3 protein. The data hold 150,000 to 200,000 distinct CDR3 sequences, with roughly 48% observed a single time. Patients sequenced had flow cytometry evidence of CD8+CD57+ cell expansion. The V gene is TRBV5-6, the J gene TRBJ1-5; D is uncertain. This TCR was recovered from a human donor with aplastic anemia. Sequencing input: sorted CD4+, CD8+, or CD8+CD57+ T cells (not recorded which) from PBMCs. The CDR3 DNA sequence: TGTGCCAGCAGCTTGAAAGGTCAGCCCCAGCATTTT. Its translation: CASSLKGQPQHF.